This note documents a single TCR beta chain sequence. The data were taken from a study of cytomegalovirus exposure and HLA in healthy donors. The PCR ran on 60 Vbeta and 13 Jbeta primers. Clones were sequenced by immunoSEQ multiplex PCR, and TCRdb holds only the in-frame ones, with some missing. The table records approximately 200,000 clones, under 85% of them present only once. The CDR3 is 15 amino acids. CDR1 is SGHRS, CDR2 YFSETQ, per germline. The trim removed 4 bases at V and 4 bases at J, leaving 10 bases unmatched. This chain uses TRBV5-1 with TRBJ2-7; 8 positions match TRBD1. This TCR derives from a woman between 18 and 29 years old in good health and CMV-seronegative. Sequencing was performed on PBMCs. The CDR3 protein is CASSGRQGSSYEQYF. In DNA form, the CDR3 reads TGCGCCAGCAGCGGACGACAGGGGAGTTCGTACGAGCAGTACTTC.